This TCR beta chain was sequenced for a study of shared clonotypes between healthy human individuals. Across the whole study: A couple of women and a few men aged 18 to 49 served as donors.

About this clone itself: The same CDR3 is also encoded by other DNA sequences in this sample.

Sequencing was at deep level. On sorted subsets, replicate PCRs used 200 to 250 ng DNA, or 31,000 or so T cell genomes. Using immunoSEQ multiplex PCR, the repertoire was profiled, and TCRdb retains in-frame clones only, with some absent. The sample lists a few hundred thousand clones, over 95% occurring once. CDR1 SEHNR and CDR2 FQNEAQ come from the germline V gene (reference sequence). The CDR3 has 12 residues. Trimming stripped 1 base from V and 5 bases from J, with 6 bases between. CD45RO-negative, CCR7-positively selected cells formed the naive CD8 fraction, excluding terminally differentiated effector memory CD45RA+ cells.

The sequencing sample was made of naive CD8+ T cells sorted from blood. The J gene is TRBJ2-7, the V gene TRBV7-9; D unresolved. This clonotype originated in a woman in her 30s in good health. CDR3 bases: TGTGCCAGCAGCTTAGGTTCTAACGAGCAGTACTTC. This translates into CASSLGSNEQYF.